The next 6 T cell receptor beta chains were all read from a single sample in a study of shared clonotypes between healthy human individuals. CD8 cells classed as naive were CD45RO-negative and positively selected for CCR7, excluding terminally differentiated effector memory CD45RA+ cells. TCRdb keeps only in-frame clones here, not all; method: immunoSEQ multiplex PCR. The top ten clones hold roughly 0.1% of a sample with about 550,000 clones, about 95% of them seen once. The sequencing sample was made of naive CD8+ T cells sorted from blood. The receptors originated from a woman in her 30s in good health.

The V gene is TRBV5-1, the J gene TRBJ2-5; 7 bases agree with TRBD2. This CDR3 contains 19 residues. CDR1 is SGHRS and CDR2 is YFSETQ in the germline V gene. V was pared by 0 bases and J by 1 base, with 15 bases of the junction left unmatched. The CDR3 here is CASSLDSSASGAFQETQYF. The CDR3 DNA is TGCGCCAGCAGCTTGGACTCCTCGGCTAGCGGAGCATTCCAAGAGACCCAGTACTTC.

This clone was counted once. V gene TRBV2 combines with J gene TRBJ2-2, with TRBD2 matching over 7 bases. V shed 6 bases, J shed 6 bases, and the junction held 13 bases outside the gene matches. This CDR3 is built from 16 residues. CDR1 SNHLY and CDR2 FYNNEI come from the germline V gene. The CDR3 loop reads CASSEYLAGLAGELFF. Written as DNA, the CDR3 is TGTGCCAGCAGCGAATACCTGGCAGGACTAGCCGGGGAGCTGTTTTTT.

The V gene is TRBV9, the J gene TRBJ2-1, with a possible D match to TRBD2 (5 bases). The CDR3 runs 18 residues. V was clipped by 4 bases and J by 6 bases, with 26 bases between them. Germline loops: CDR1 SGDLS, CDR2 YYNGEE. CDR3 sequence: CASSSPGQRVEVSNEQFF. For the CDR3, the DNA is TGTGCCAGCAGCTCACCAGGCCAGCGCGTGGAGGTTAGCAATGAGCAGTTCTTC.

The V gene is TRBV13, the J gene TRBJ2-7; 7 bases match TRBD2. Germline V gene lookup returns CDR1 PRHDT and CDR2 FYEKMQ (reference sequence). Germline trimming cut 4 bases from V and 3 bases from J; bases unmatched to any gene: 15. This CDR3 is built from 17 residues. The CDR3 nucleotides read TGTGCCAGCAGCTCATATTCCGGGACTAACCTAAACTACGAGCAGTACTTC. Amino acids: CASSSYSGTNLNYEQYF.

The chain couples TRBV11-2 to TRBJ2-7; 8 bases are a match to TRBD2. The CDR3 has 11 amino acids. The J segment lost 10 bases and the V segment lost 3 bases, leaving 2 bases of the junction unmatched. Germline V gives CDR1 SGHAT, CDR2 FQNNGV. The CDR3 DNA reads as TGTGCCAGCAGCTTGGGACTAGGTCAGTACTTC. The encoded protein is CASSLGLGQYF.

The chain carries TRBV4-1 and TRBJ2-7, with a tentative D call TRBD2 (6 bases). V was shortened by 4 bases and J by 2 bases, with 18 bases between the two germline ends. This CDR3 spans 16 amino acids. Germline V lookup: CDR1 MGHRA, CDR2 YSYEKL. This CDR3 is CASSLQAGKKAYEQYF. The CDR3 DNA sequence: TGCGCCAGCAGCCTTCAGGCGGGGAAGAAGGCCTACGAGCAGTACTTC.